The rows below give T cell receptor beta chains drawn from one sample of a study of blood T cell repertoires in COVID-19. Produced via immunoSEQ multiplex PCR; TCRdb's table is partial and in-frame only. This sample carries some 240,000 clones, roughly 88% of them seen once, and the ten largest clones take approximately 3.4%. Sequencing was done on a sample of PBMCs or T cells enriched from blood (not recorded which). Receptor source: a woman aged 40 to 50 who had been exposed to COVID-19. CDR3s include the opening cysteine and the closing phenylalanine or tryptophan. D genes are given only for firm matches.

j_call | v_call | d_call | cdr3_nt | cdr3_aa
TRBJ2-3 | TRBV19 | . | TGTGCCAGTAGTATAGCCGGGGATGGCACAGATACGCAGTATTTT | CASSIAGDGTDTQYF
TRBJ1-2 | TRBV12-3/TRBV12-4 | TRBD1 | TGTGCCAGCAGTCGGGGACAGTCTCGTGGCTACACCTTC | CASSRGQSRGYTF
TRBJ2-7 | TRBV11-2 | TRBD1 | TGTGCCAGCAGCTCCTACCGCCGAATTCGCGGACAGGGAACCTACGAGCAGTACTTC | CASSSYRRIRGQGTYEQYF
TRBJ1-6 | TRBV4-3 | TRBD1 | TGCGCCAGCAGCCAAGTGAGACAGGGAGAAGGCTCACCCCTCCACTTT | CASSQVRQGEGSPLHF
TRBJ2-7 | TRBV3-1/TRBV3-2 | . | TGTGCCAGCAGCCAAGAGTCTAGGGGCGAGCAGTACTTC | CASSQESRGEQYF
TRBJ1-1 | TRBV5-1 | . | TGTGCCAGCAGATATACAGGGCGGGACACTGAAGCTTTCTTT | CASRYTGRDTEAFF
TRBJ2-5 | TRBV12-3/TRBV12-4 | TRBD1 | TGTGCCAGCAGTTCACAGGGGGAGACCCAGTACTTC | CASSSQGETQYF
TRBJ1-2 | TRBV28 | TRBD1 | TGTGCCAGCAGAATCCCGGACAGGGGGAGACAGACCTTC | CASRIPDRGRQTF
TRBJ2-7 | TRBV3-1/TRBV3-2 | TRBD1 | TGTGCCAGCGCTACAGGGGGCGGGTACGAGCAGTACTTC | CASATGGGYEQYF
TRBJ1-4 | TRBV10-1 | . | TGCGCCAGCACGCCAGGTAGTGTCAGTTGGACAACTAATGAAAAACTGTTTTTT | CASTPGSVSWTTNEKLFF
TRBJ2-5 | TRBV28 | TRBD2 | TGTGCCAGCAGCGGGGGACTAGCGGGAGCCGGGTGGCAAGAGACCCAGTACTTC | CASSGGLAGAGWQETQYF
TRBJ1-1 | TRBV5-5 | TRBD1 | TGTGCCAGCAGCTTGGCGGGACAGGCCACTGAAGCTTTCTTT | CASSLAGQATEAFF
TRBJ2-5 | TRBV7-9 | TRBD2 | TGTGCCAGCAGCGCTAGCGGGAGGGCCTTGGAGACCCAGTACTTC | CASSASGRALETQYF
TRBJ2-2 | TRBV5-1 | . | TGTGCCAGCAGCTTGTTGGGGGAACGGCTATCCGGGACAAAGGAGAACACCGGGGAGCTGTTTTTT | CASSLLGERLSGTKENTGELFF
TRBJ2-5 | TRBV29-1 | TRBD1 | TGCAGCGTTACCCTCGGACAGGTCCGCGAGACCCAGTACTTC | CSVTLGQVRETQYF
TRBJ1-1 | TRBV5-1 | . | TGCGCCAGCAGCCCGATCCCCATTGGAGGGCGGAACACTGAAGCTTTCTTT | CASSPIPIGGRNTEAFF
TRBJ2-3 | TRBV4-2 | TRBD2 | TGTGCCAGCAGCTCGCGGACTAGCGGAGCCCTGGATACGCAGTATTTT | CASSSRTSGALDTQYF
TRBJ2-3 | TRBV7-9 | TRBD2 | TGTGCCAGCACCCTAAGGCTAGCGGGGTCCACAGATACGCAGTATTTT | CASTLRLAGSTDTQYF
TRBJ2-3 | TRBV18 | . | TGTGCCAGCTCACCTCGACAGACAGATACGCAGTATTTT | CASSPRQTDTQYF
TRBJ1-6 | TRBV28 | . | TGTGCCAGCAGTTTAGGAGGGGCGCGGGGTTCACCCCTCCACTTT | CASSLGGARGSPLHF
TRBJ1-2 | TRBV6-4 | . | TGTGCCAGCAGTGACTCCGACTCCTATGGCTACACCTTC | CASSDSDSYGYTF
TRBJ2-1 | TRBV7-9 | TRBD2 | TGTGCCAGTAGATTTAACGCGGGAGGGCCGGGAGAGCAGTTCTTC | CASRFNAGGPGEQFF
TRBJ1-6 | TRBV12-3/TRBV12-4 | . | TGTGCCAGCATCAAGGACAGCTATTCACCCCTCCACTTT | CASIKDSYSPLHF